The clone carrying this TCR beta chain was counted at least ten times. Its target is unknown. The DNA is left out, because the CDR3 cannot be placed on it with certainty; the CDR3 is given as TCRdb lists it. This sample is drawn from a study of CD8 T cells in ankylosing spondylitis. Regarding the study as a whole: Seven to nine highly homologous variants formed a TCR beta motif that appeared characteristic of ankylosing spondylitis blood. Reactive arthritis synovial fluid and blood were previously reported to contain some motif variants.

Molecular-barcoded quantitative 5'-RACE produced these TCR beta libraries. TCRdb re-analysed the 5' RACE reads in MiXCR, keeping a single row per CDR3 protein. The repertoire holds under 950,000 distinct CDR3 sequences, roughly 20% seen once, with roughly a fifth in the top ten. Germline CDR1 DFQATT, CDR2 SNEGSKA (reference sequence). The CDR3 numbers 13 amino acids, ends counted. This receptor was taken from a male donor with ankylosing spondylitis. The sample consisted of blood, either unsorted or a sorted T cell fraction (not recorded which). The rearrangement uses TRBV20-1 and TRBJ2-5. CDR3 residues: CSARDQEILAQYF.